The T cell receptor (beta chain) described here comes from a study of T cells in localized non-small cell lung cancer. Study-wide results and caveats: A median of 57 of the top 100 tumor clones appeared in adjacent lung, which was paired and uninvolved. Sequencing covered just one tumor region, so heterogeneity cannot be ruled out. Adjacent uninvolved lung had the highest clonality, suggesting focused antigen responses.

In regard to this clone: What it recognizes is unknown.

The V gene's germline CDR1 is SGDLS and CDR2 YYNGEE. The ends lost 4 bases at V and 2 bases at J; junction bases unmatched: 9. The length of the CDR3 is 16 residues. Some clones are missing from TCRdb's copy, which holds only in-frame ones; the method was immunoSEQ multiplex PCR. The repertoire has roughly 70,000 clones, roughly nine tenths of them found once; the top ten carry about a fifth. The chain uses TRBV9 and TRBJ1-5; 7 nucleotides align to TRBD1. The specimen comprised peripheral blood, sampled before any cancer treatment. The clonotype originates from a male donor at least 60 years old with stage III squamous cell lung carcinoma. The CDR3 bases are TGTGCCAGCAGCACCCGACAGGGAAAGGGCAATCAGCCCCAGCATTTT. Protein product: CASSTRQGKGNQPQHF.